Given below is one T cell receptor beta chain in context. This CDR3 region has 14 residues. Looked up from germline, CDR1 is SGHRS and CDR2 is YFSETQ. V shed 4 bases and J 5 bases; nucleotides not matched to a gene: 8. This sample was taken from a study of blood T cell repertoires in COVID-19. About the research overall: COVID-19 samples collected from the United States, Italy and Spain covered acute and convalescent phases. The cDNA or gDNA used as material had been derived from T cells, B-cell-depleted T cells, or PBMCs.

Original methodology: Reference gene primer amplification in the assay estimated nucleated cell counts. Here immunoSEQ multiplex PCR was the method, and the copy in TCRdb shows in-frame clones only, minus some. That table furnishes V, J and clone size, whereas the DNA furnished D and trimming. The sample records some 150,000 clones, 80% to 90% being singletons. Input material: peripheral blood. V is TRBV5-1 and J is TRBJ2-5; 7 bases are a match to TRBD2. The clonotype originates from a middle-aged woman with acute or convalescent COVID-19. CDR3 residues: CASSPTAGVETQYF. The CDR3 bases are TGCGCCAGCAGCCCGACGGCGGGAGTGGAGACCCAGTACTTC.